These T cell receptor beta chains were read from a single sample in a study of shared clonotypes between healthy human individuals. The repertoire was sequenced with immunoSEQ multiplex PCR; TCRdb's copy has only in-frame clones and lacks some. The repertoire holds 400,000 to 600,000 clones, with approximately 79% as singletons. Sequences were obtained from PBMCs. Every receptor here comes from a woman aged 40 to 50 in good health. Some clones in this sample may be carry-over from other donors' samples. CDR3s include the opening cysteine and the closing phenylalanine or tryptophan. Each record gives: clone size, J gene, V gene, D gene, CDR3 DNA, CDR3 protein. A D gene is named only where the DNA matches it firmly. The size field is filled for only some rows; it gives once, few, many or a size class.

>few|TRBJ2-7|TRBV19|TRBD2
TGTGCCAGTAGTGCTGACCGGACTAGCGGGAGGGTTTACGAGCAGTACTTC
CASSADRTSGRVYEQYF
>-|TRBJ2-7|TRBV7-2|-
TGTGCCAGCAGCCCCCAGGGGGGACCGGGCTACGAGCAGTACTTC
CASSPQGGPGYEQYF
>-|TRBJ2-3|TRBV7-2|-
TGTGCCAGCAGCTTAGTTTCCCCGGGCGGATTAGATACGCAGTATTTT
CASSLVSPGGLDTQYF
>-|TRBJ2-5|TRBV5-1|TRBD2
TGCGCCAGCAGCTTGTCGGGGGGAGTGGGAGAGACCCAGTACTTC
CASSLSGGVGETQYF
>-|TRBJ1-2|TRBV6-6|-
TGTGCCAGCTCCCGATTGGGTGGGGGAGGCTATGGCTACACCTTC
CASSRLGGGGYGYTF
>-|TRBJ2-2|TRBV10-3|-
TGTGCCATCAGTGTGTTAGACACCGGGGAGCTGTTTTTT
CAISVLDTGELFF
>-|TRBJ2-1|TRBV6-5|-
TGTGCCAGCAGCTCCTACGGTGAGCAGTTCTTC
CASSSYGEQFF
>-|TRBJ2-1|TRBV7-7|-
TGTGCTAGCAGCTTAGCAGGCGGAGCTTACAATGAGCAGTTCTTC
CASSLAGGAYNEQFF
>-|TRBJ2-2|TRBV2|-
TGTGCCAGCAGTCCTAACAGGGACCCCGGGGAGCTGTTTTTT
CASSPNRDPGELFF
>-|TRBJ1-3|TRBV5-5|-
TGTGCCAGCAGCTTGGGACAGGCAAGCTCTGGAAACACCATATATTTT
CASSLGQASSGNTIYF